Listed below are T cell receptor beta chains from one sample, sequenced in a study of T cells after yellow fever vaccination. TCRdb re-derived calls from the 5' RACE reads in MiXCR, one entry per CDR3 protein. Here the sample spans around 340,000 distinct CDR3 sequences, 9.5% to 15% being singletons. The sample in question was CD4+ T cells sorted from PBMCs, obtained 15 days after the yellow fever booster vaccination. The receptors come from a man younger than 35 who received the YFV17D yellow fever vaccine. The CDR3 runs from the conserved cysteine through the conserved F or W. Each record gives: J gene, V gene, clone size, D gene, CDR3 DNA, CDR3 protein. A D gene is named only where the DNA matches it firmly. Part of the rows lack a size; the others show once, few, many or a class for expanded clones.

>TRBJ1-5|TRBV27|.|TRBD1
TGTGCCAGCCTTACCCCCTGGGACAGGGTTCGATGGGGCAATCAGCCCCAGCATTTT
CASLTPWDRVRWGNQPQHF
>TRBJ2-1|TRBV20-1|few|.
TGCAGGCCTTCCGAGGGGCTCGATGGTGAGCAGTTCTTC
CRPSEGLDGEQFF
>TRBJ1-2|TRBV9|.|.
TGTGCCAGCAGCGTAGGAGGCGCGCTGGGCTATGGCTACACCTTC
CASSVGGALGYGYTF
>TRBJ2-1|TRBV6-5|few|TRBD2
TGTGCCAGCACCGGACTCGTAGCGGGGGCCTACAATGAGCAGTTCTTC
CASTGLVAGAYNEQFF
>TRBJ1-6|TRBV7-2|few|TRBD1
TGTGCCAGCAGCGATAAACGCGGACAGGGTGTTTCTTCACCCCTCCACTTT
CASSDKRGQGVSSPLHF
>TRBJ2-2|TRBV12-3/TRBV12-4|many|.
TGTGCCAGCAGTTTCACCGGGGAGCTGTTTTTT
CASSFTGELFF
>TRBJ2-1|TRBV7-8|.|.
TGTGCCACCCAGCCCTGGGACAATGAGCAGTTCTTC
CATQPWDNEQFF
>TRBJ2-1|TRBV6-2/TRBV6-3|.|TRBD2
TGTGCCAGCAGATCACCGGGACTAGCGGGGGGCCACAATGAGCAGTTCTTC
CASRSPGLAGGHNEQFF
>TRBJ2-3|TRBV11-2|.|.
TGTGCCAGCAGCTTCGCCGAGGGGGGGCGCCCGTATTTT
CASSFAEGGRPYF
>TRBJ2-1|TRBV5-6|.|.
TGTGCCAGCAGCTTAGTGACAACTGACACTGAGCAGTTCTTC
CASSLVTTDTEQFF
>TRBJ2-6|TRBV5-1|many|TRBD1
TGCGCCAGCAGCCGTGACAGGGCTGGGGCCAACGTCCTGACTTTC
CASSRDRAGANVLTF
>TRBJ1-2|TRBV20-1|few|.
TGCAGTGCTAGAGGCGGGACGATCGGAGGCTACACCTTC
CSARGGTIGGYTF
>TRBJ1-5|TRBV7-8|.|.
TGTGCCAGCAGCTTAGCGGTCGGGGGCGGTAATAGCAATCAGCCCCAGCATTTT
CASSLAVGGGNSNQPQHF
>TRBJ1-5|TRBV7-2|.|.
TGTGCCAGCAGCTCCCAGATCAATCAGCCCCAGCATTTT
CASSSQINQPQHF
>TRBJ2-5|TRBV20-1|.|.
TGCAGTGCTATCGAATCTCCGAGGGAGACCCAGTACTTC
CSAIESPRETQYF
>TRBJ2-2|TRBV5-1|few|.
TGCGCCAGCAGCTTGGGTCAGGGTATTGTCACCGGGGAGCTGTTTTTT
CASSLGQGIVTGELFF
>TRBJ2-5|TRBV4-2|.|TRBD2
TGTGCCAGCAGCCAAGTGAGGTTAAGCGGGGAAGTTGAGACCCAGTACTTC
CASSQVRLSGEVETQYF
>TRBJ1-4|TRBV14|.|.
TGTGCCAGCAGCCAGGGGACCTACTACGGTGGAAAACTGTTTTTT
CASSQGTYYGGKLFF
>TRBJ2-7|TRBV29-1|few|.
TGCAGCGTTCCCGACGGGGACACTCGCTCCTACGAGCAGTACTTC
CSVPDGDTRSYEQYF
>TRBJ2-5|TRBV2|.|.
TGTGCCAGCAGTGAGAATTGGCTAGTGATCGAGACCCAGTACTTC
CASSENWLVIETQYF
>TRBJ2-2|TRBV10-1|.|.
TGCGCCAGCAGTGAGGACCCTGCGGACACCGGGGAGCTGTTTTTT
CASSEDPADTGELFF
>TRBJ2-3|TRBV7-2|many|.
TGTGCCAGCAGCCGCACCCACCGGGATACGCAGTATTTT
CASSRTHRDTQYF
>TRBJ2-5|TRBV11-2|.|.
TGTGCCAGCAGCCAGGGGCCGTCGTGGAAGACCCAGTACTTC
CASSQGPSWKTQYF
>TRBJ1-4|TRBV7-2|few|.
TGTGCCAGCAGCACGCAACGACAGACAGAACTGTTTTTT
CASSTQRQTELFF
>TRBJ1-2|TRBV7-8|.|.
TGTGCCAGCAGCACGCAAGGGGATGGCTACACCTTC
CASSTQGDGYTF
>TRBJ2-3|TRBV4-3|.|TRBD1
TGCGCCAGCAGCCAGGGGGACAGACTGTACACAGATACGCAGTATTTT
CASSQGDRLYTDTQYF
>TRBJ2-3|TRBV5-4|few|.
TGTGCCAGCAGCTTGGACTACACAGATACGCAGTATTTT
CASSLDYTDTQYF
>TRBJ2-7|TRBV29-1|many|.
TGCAGCGTTCGGGCAGGGAGCTCCTACGAGCAGTACTTC
CSVRAGSSYEQYF
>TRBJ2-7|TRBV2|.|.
TGTGCCAGCAGGCCCTGGAGCGGTAGCATTTCCTACGAGCAGTACTTC
CASRPWSGSISYEQYF
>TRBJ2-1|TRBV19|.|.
TGTGCCACCGCCACCGATTGGGCGATGCACTACAATGAGCAGTTCTTC
CATATDWAMHYNEQFF
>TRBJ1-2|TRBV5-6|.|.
TGTGCCAGCAGCCAATCGGACCTCTATGGCTACACCTTC
CASSQSDLYGYTF
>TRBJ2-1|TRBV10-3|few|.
TGTGCCATCAGTGAGTCGAGGTCCCATGAGCAGTTCTTC
CAISESRSHEQFF
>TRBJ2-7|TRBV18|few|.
TGTGCCAGCTCTCCTAACAGGGACTCCTACGAGCAGTACTTC
CASSPNRDSYEQYF
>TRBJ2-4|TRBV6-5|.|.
TGTGCCAGCAGTTCCGGAGTCGGAGGATTTCAGTACTTC
CASSSGVGGFQYF
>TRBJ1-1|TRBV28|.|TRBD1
TGTGCCAGCAGACCCCCGGGACAGGGGAACACTGAAGCTTTCTTT
CASRPPGQGNTEAFF
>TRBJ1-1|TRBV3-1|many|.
TGTGCCAGCAGCCCGAGTGAGGCTAACACTGAAGCTTTCTTT
CASSPSEANTEAFF
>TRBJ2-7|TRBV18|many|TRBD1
TGTGCCAGCTCAGGGACAGCGTACGAGCAGTACTTC
CASSGTAYEQYF
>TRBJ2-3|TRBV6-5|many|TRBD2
TGTGCCAGCAGATATAGCGGGGGCACAGATACGCAGTATTTT
CASRYSGGTDTQYF
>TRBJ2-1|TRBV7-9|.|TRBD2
TGTGCCAGCAGCAGGGACTACCCTCTCTACAATGAGCAGTTCTTC
CASSRDYPLYNEQFF
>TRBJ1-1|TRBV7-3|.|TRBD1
TGTGCCAGCAGCCAAACAACAGGGGGGACATTGAACACTGAAGCTTTCTTT
CASSQTTGGTLNTEAFF
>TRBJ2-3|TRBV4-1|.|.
TGCGCCAGCAGCCAAGGAGGCAGGGAACGTGGCACAGATACGCAGTATTTT
CASSQGGRERGTDTQYF
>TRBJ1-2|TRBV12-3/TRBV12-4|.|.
TGTGCCAGCAGTTTGTTCGAGGGGGCTAACTATGGCTACACCTTC
CASSLFEGANYGYTF
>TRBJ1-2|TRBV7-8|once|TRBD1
TGTGCCAGCAGCTTGGACAGGGGCCTTGGCTACACCTTC
CASSLDRGLGYTF
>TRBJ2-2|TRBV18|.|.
TGTGCCAGCTCATCCGGCGCAGGCCGTGGGGCGAACACCGGGGAGCTGTTTTTT
CASSSGAGRGANTGELFF
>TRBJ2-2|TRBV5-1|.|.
TGCGCCAGCAGCTTGGGCCGATCGAACACCGGGGAGCTGTTTTTT
CASSLGRSNTGELFF
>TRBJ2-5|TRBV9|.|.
TGTGCCAGCAGCGTAGAAGGGGGAGAGACCCAGTACTTC
CASSVEGGETQYF
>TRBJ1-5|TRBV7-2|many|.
TGTGCCAGCAGCCCGGGGGGGGGCGGAGATCAGCCCCAGCATTTT
CASSPGGGGDQPQHF
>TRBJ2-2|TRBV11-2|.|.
TGTGCCAGCAGCTTAAGGACAACGAACACCGGGGAGCTGTTTTTT
CASSLRTTNTGELFF